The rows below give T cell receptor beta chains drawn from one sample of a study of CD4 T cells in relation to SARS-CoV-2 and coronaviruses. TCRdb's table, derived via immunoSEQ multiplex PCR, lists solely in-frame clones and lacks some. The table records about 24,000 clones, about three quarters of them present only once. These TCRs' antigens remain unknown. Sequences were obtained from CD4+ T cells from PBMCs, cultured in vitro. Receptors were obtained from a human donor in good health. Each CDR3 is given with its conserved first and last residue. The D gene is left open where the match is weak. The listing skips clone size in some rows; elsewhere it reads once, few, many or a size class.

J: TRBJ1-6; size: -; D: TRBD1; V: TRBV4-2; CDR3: CASSPRDRDNSPLHF; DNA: TGTGCCAGCAGCCCACGGGACAGGGATAATTCACCCCTCCACTTT
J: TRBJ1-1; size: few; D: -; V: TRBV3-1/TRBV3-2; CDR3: CASSLLDGEAFF; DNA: TGTGCCAGCAGCCTCTTGGATGGGGAAGCTTTCTTT
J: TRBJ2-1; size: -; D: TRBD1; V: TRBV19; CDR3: CASGQRTGGLLSSDEQFF; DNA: TGTGCCAGTGGACAAAGGACAGGGGGCCTACTATCTAGCGATGAGCAGTTCTTC
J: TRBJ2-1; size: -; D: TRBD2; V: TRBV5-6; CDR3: CASSLGGTSGREQFF; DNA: TGTGCCAGCAGCTTGGGTGGGACTAGCGGGAGGGAGCAGTTCTTC
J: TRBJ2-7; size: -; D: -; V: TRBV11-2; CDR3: CASSLEGGIPSYEQYF; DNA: TGTGCCAGCAGCTTAGAAGGCGGGATCCCCTCCTACGAGCAGTACTTC
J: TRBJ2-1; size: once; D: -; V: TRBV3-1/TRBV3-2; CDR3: CASSQVGVRPPEVF; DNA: TGTGCCAGCAGCCAAGTTGGGGTAAGGCCCCCTGAGGTCTTC
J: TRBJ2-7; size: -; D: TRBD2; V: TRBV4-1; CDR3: CASSQGTSREQYF; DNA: TGCGCCAGCAGCCAGGGGACTAGTCGCGAGCAGTACTTC
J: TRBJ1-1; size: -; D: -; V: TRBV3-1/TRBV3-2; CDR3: CASSRGGVANTEAFF; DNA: TGTGCCAGCAGCCGGGGGGGGGTGGCGAACACTGAAGCTTTCTTT
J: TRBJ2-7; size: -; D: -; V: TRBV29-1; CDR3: CSVESRGVGYEQYF; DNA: TGCAGCGTTGAGTCTCGGGGCGTTGGGTACGAGCAGTACTTC
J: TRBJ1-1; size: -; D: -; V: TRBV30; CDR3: CAWNHPGRFTEAFF; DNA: TGTGCCTGGAACCATCCCGGTCGGTTCACTGAAGCTTTCTTT
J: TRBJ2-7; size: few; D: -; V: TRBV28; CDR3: CASSLLVGGEDEQYF; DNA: TGTGCCAGCAGTTTATTAGTCGGCGGGGAGGACGAGCAGTACTTC
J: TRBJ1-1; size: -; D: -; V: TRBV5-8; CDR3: CASSLRQRNTEAFF; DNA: TGTGCCAGCAGCTTGAGGCAGAGGAACACTGAAGCTTTCTTT
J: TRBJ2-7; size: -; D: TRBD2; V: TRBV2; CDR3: CASRDGTSGFYEQYF; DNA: TGTGCCAGCAGAGATGGGACTAGCGGGTTCTACGAGCAGTACTTC
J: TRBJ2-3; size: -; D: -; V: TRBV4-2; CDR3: CASSQDVVVTDTQYF; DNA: TGTGCCAGCAGCCAAGATGTGGTAGTTACAGATACGCAGTATTTT
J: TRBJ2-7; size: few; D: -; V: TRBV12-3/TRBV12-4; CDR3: CASSFVGGAFTF; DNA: TGTGCCAGCAGTTTCGTCGGGGGCGCGTTTACGTTC
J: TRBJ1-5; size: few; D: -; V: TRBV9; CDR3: CASSVDERQPQHF; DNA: TGTGCCAGCAGCGTAGACGAGCGGCAGCCCCAGCATTTT
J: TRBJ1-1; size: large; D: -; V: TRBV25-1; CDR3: CASSELETVRDTEAFF; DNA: TGTGCCAGCAGTGAATTGGAGACAGTTCGGGACACTGAAGCTTTCTTT
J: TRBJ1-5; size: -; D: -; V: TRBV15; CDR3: CATSRDGMGVGQPQHF; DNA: TGTGCCACCAGCAGAGATGGAATGGGGGTAGGTCAGCCCCAGCATTTT
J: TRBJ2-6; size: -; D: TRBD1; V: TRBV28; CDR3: CASSLRTGGNGANVLTF; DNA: TGTGCCAGCAGTTTACGGACAGGGGGCAATGGGGCCAACGTCCTGACTTTC
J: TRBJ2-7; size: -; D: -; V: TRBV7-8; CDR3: CASSFVGGYEQYF; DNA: TGTGCCAGCAGCTTTGTAGGGGGATACGAGCAGTACTTC
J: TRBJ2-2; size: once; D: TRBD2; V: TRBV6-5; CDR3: CASSPISGTPRELFF; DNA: TGTGCCAGCAGCCCAATTAGCGGGACCCCCCGGGAGCTGTTTTTT
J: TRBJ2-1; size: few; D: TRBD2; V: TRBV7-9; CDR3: CASSLTTTSGSTYNEQFF; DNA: TGTGCCAGCAGCTTAACGACGACTAGCGGGAGTACCTACAATGAGCAGTTCTTC
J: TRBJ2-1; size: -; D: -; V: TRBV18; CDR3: CASSGGSEQFF; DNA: TGTGCCAGCTCTGGTGGGTCGGAGCAGTTCTTC